Listed here is a single TCR beta chain. This entry belongs to a study of blood T cell repertoires in COVID-19. Across the study: The cDNA or gDNA used as material had been derived from T cells, B-cell-depleted T cells, or PBMCs.

TCRdb's copy holds only in-frame clones and misses some; the assay was immunoSEQ multiplex PCR. Among about 210,000 clones listed, about 83% were seen once. The source of this sequence is a man in his forties with acute COVID-19. The sequencing sample was made of PBMCs or T cells enriched from blood (not recorded which).

For the CDR3, the DNA is TGTGCCAGCAGTGTTTTCAGGACAGGGGACCTCCCTTCCACAGATACGCAGTATTTT. Amino acid sequence: CASSVFRTGDLPSTDTQYF. This chain links TRBV2 with TRBJ2-3; 9 bases map to TRBD1. Germline V gene data show CDR1 as SNHLY and CDR2 as FYNNEI. V trimming: 4 bases; J trimming: 2 bases; junction bases outside the gene matches: 16. The CDR3 runs to 19 residues.